What follows are 19 T cell receptor beta chains derived from one specimen sequenced in a study of blood T cell repertoires in COVID-19. Repertoires were generated with immunoSEQ multiplex PCR, while TCRdb's copy carries only in-frame clones and drops some. There are under 200,000 clones in the sample; about 86% occur only once, and 10% lies in the top ten. The specimen sequenced was peripheral blood. Source of these receptors: a woman aged 65 to 85 with COVID-19, enrolled during active disease.

This clone was counted a few times. CDR3 region: CAISEFLTSSGQPQHF. CDR3 nucleotides: TGTGCCATCAGTGAGTTTCTGACATCAAGCGGTCAGCCCCAGCATTTT. The chain employs TRBV10-3 and TRBJ1-5; D gene ambiguous. Germline values: CDR1 ENHRY, CDR2 SYGVKD. The CDR3 length is 16 residues. Deletions cut 1 base from V and 6 bases from J, with 16 bases between.

This chain uses TRBV6-5 with TRBJ2-7; D is uncertain. Germline V gene lookup returns CDR1 MNHEY and CDR2 SVGAGI. The V gene lost 2 bases and the J gene lost 4 bases, with 18 bases spanning the gap. This CDR3 comprises 16 residues. The DNA of the CDR3 is TGTGCCAGCAGTTACCCCCCCCCGAGCGCTGTGTACGAGCAGTACTTC. Its protein product is CASSYPPPSAVYEQYF.

The chain recombines TRBV2 with TRBJ1-2, with a weak D call TRBD1 (5 bases). Per germline, CDR1 SNHLY and CDR2 FYNNEI. CDR3 length: 14 amino acids. Trimming took 6 bases from V and 3 from J, leaving 14 bases between them. In nucleotides, the CDR3 is TGTGCCAGCAGGGGACTTACAGTTTACTATGGCTACACCTTC. Protein sequence: CASRGLTVYYGYTF.

The V gene is TRBV18, the J gene TRBJ1-2; 8 nucleotides match TRBD1. The germline gives CDR1 KGHSH, CDR2 LQKENI. V was pared by 3 bases and J by 5 bases, with 11 bases of the junction left unmatched. The CDR3 loop spans 16 amino acids. The CDR3 sequence is CASSPETGVFRYGYTF. The CDR3 nucleotides read TGTGCCAGCTCACCCGAGACAGGGGTATTTCGTTATGGCTACACCTTC.

The J gene is TRBJ1-2, the V gene TRBV24-1; D remains ambiguous. The germline gives CDR1 KGHDR, CDR2 SFDVKD. Trimming left V 1 base short and J 2 bases short, with 10 bases between. This CDR3 spans 15 amino acids. CDR3 sequence reads: CATSDFKAGNYGYTF. DNA for the CDR3: TGTGCCACCAGTGATTTTAAGGCAGGAAACTATGGCTACACCTTC.

The rearrangement uses TRBV11-1 and TRBJ2-7, with D maybe TRBD1 (5 bases). The CDR3 runs to 14 residues. The germline V gene encodes CDR1 SGHAT and CDR2 FQDESV (reference sequence). The ends were cut back, 1 base at V and 3 bases at J, with 10 bases in the middle. DNA of the CDR3: TGTGCCAGCAGCTTAGGGACAACAATCTACGAGCAGTACTTC. Protein: CASSLGTTIYEQYF. Full variable domain (remainder filled in from reference TRBV11-1 and TRBJ2-7): EAEVAQSPRYKITEKSQAVAFWCDPISGHATLYWYRQILGQGPELLVQFQDESVVDDSQLPKDRFSAERLKGVDSTLKIQPAELGDSAMYLCASSLGTTIYEQYFGPGTRLTVT.

The J gene is TRBJ2-1, the V gene TRBV3-1 (or the pseudogene TRBV3-2); 12 positions agree with TRBD2. V was pared by 0 bases and J by 6 bases, with 6 bases of the junction left unmatched. The CDR3 is 17 amino acids. CDR1 is LGHDT, CDR2 YNNKEL, per germline (reference sequence). In DNA form, the CDR3 reads TGTGCCAGCAGCCAAGATCCTCCTAGCGGGGGGGCCAATGAGCAGTTCTTC. The encoded protein is CASSQDPPSGGANEQFF.

J is TRBJ1-3 and V is TRBV19; D uncertain. This CDR3 contains 16 residues. Between the trimmed V and J ends, which lost 1 base and 0 bases, there was a span of 10 bases. Germline lookup yields CDR1 LNHDA and CDR2 SQIVND (reference sequence). The CDR3 DNA reads TGTGCCAGTAGTATAGGATCGGGGAACTCTGGAAACACCATATATTTT. This sequence encodes CASSIGSGNSGNTIYF.

The chain recombines TRBV11-3 with TRBJ2-2, with a weak D call TRBD2 (6 bases). Germline CDR1 and CDR2: SGHNT and YENEEA. The CDR3 has 14 residues. With 5 bases removed from V and 1 base from J, the gap between germline ends came to 8 bases. The DNA of the CDR3 is TGTGCCAGCAGCCGAGCGGGGAACACCGGGGAGCTGTTTTTT. Amino acid sequence: CASSRAGNTGELFF.

In this sample, this clone turned up once. The chain recombines TRBV29-1 with TRBJ2-3; a possible D gene is TRBD1 (5 bases). The CDR3 runs to 13 residues. Trimming pared 3 bases from V and 1 base from J, leaving 8 bases between. Germline V gene lookup returns CDR1 SQVTM and CDR2 ANQGSEA. CDR3 DNA: TGCAGCGTTGATCAAGGGGGCACAGATACGCAGTATTTT. Its translation: CSVDQGGTDTQYF.

V usage is TRBV5-1 and J usage is TRBJ2-3; a weak D match, TRBD2 (6 bases). Trimming took off 0 bases at V and 1 base at J, with 12 bases between the two ends. This CDR3 spans 16 amino acids. CDR1 is SGHRS, CDR2 YFSETQ, per germline. The DNA of the CDR3 is TGCGCCAGCAGCTTGGGGGACGGCGGGGGCACAGATACGCAGTATTTT. Translating gives CASSLGDGGGTDTQYF.

This clone was counted between two and nine times. This chain joins TRBV6-4 and TRBJ1-1; D gene ambiguous. V lost 6 bases and J 4 bases, leaving 15 bases between the germline ends. The CDR3 is 14 residues long. Germline loops: CDR1 MRHNA, CDR2 SNTAGT. For the CDR3, the DNA is TGTGCCAGCAGAGCCCAGCGGGCGGGCACTGAAGCTTTCTTT. It codes for CASRAQRAGTEAFF.

This clone was detected only once. The chain links TRBV9 to TRBJ2-2, with D tentatively TRBD2 (6 bases). The CDR3 is 15 amino acids. Germline loops: CDR1 SGDLS, CDR2 YYNGEE. V was shortened by 0 bases and J by 5 bases, with 11 bases between the two germline ends. This chain's CDR3 is CASSVVGEVTGELFF. CDR3 DNA sequence: TGTGCCAGCAGCGTAGTGGGGGAGGTGACCGGGGAGCTGTTTTTT.

This chain links TRBV20-1 with TRBJ2-3; 8 bases agree with TRBD2. CDR3 length equals 16 residues. The germline V gene encodes CDR1 DFQATT and CDR2 SNEGSKA (reference sequence). V trimming: 3 bases; J trimming: 3 bases; junction bases outside the gene matches: 11. The CDR3 nucleotides are TGCAGTGCTAGTGACCCCGGGGGGGCCTCAACAGATACGCAGTATTTT. The encoded protein is CSASDPGGASTDTQYF.

V and J are TRBV28 and TRBJ1-2, with 7 bases aligning to TRBD1. The ends lost 6 bases at V and 0 bases at J; junction bases unmatched: 13. Germline lookup yields CDR1 MDHEN and CDR2 SYDVKM. This CDR3 region has 17 residues. The CDR3 DNA follows: TGTGCCAGCAGCAGGCCGCAGACAGGGACTGCTAACTATGGCTACACCTTC. This translates into CASSRPQTGTANYGYTF.

V and J are TRBV4-2 and TRBJ1-2; TRBD1 aligns across 10 bases. This CDR3 has 16 amino acids. The germline gives CDR1 LGHNA, CDR2 YNFKEQ. Unmatched junction bases numbered 3, after V lost 0 bases and J lost 2 bases. CDR3 coding DNA: TGTGCCAGCAGCCAAGAGTCGACAGGGGGCAACTATGGCTACACCTTC. It encodes CASSQESTGGNYGYTF.

V usage is TRBV2 and J usage is TRBJ1-1; 7 bases are a match to TRBD1. This CDR3 contains 13 residues. The germline CDR1 and CDR2 sequences are SNHLY and FYNNEI. V lost 8 bases and J lost 1; bases outside the gene matches: 4. The CDR3 spells CASCRDRNTEAFF. In DNA form, the CDR3 reads TGTGCCAGCTGCCGGGACAGGAACACTGAAGCTTTCTTT.

The genes are TRBV7-8 and TRBJ2-7, with TRBD2 as a possible D gene (5 bases). The germline gives CDR1 SGHVS, CDR2 FQNEAQ. There are 16 residues in the CDR3. The V end was cut by 4 bases, the J end by 0 bases, with 16 bases between. The CDR3 here is CASSSTRTSHSYEQYF. In DNA, the CDR3 is TGTGCCAGCAGCTCAACCAGGACTTCTCACTCCTACGAGCAGTACTTC.

The V and J genes are TRBV24-1 and TRBJ2-2; TRBD1 matches 7 bases. This CDR3 has 14 residues. Germline V lookup: CDR1 KGHDR, CDR2 SFDVKD. J gave up 3 bases and V 7 bases, and 4 bases lay outside the gene matches. The DNA of the CDR3 is TGTGCCACCAGGAAAACAGGGGACACCGGGGAGCTGTTTTTT. This translates into CATRKTGDTGELFF.